A selection of T cell receptor beta chains follows, all from one sample in a study of T cells in pancreatic ductal adenocarcinoma. Using immunoSEQ multiplex PCR, the repertoire was profiled, and TCRdb retains in-frame clones only, with some absent. The sample has roughly 20,000 clones, approximately 91% seen once. The sample consisted of PBMCs. The receptors here all came from a human donor with pancreatic ductal adenocarcinoma. Both conserved end residues are part of each CDR3. A D gene is named only where the DNA matches it firmly. For some rows the clone size is stated as once, few or many, or as a class when expanded; others skip it.

cdr3_length | d_call | j_call | v_call | clone_size | cdr3_nt | cdr3_aa
17 | NA | TRBJ2-7 | TRBV11-2 | NA | TGTGCCAGCAGCTTACCCTCAGGCGTCTCCCCTATCTACGAGCAGTACTTC | CASSLPSGVSPIYEQYF
17 | TRBD2 | TRBJ2-1 | TRBV4-3 | NA | TGCGCCAGCAGCCGAGGACTAGCGGGGGGGCTCTACAATGAGCAGTTCTTC | CASSRGLAGGLYNEQFF
13 | TRBD1 | TRBJ1-2 | TRBV5-4 | NA | TGTGCCAGCAAGGTGGACAGGGCCTATGGCTACACCTTC | CASKVDRAYGYTF
15 | TRBD1 | TRBJ1-2 | TRBV7-2 | NA | TGTGCCAGCAGCTACTTTATGGGACAGGGAGGAGGCTACACCTTC | CASSYFMGQGGGYTF
18 | TRBD1 | TRBJ2-5 | TRBV28 | NA | TGTGCCAGCAGTACTATACGAGACAGGGGGCTAGGTCGAGAGACCCAGTACTTC | CASSTIRDRGLGRETQYF
14 | NA | TRBJ1-2 | TRBV19 | once | TGTGCCAGTAGTATGGCCCCAGCTAACTATGGCTACACCTTC | CASSMAPANYGYTF
15 | TRBD1 | TRBJ1-5 | TRBV30 | NA | TGTGCCTGGAGTGGAAGAGGGGGCCATGATCAGCCCCAGCATTTT | CAWSGRGGHDQPQHF
11 | NA | TRBJ1-2 | TRBV10-3 | NA | TGTGCCTCATCCTCGGGCTATGGCTACACCTTC | CASSSGYGYTF
15 | TRBD2 | TRBJ2-3 | TRBV5-4 | few | TGTGCCAGCAGCTTGGCACTAGCGGGCACAGATACGCAGTATTTT | CASSLALAGTDTQYF
15 | NA | TRBJ2-1 | TRBV14 | NA | TGTGCCAGCAGCCAGCCAGGGGCGGCATACAATGAGCAGTTCTTC | CASSQPGAAYNEQFF
15 | NA | TRBJ2-3 | TRBV5-1 | NA | TGCGCCAGCAGCTTGGAAACTAGCCCTGGGGATACGCAGTATTTT | CASSLETSPGDTQYF
15 | TRBD1 | TRBJ1-1 | TRBV7-3 | NA | TGTGCCAGCAGCTTAACAGGGGGCAGGAATACTGAAGCTTTCTTT | CASSLTGGRNTEAFF
20 | TRBD1 | TRBJ1-3 | TRBV10-1 | NA | TGCGCCAGCATCCTATGTCGGGGGACAGCCTTTCTTTTCTCTGGAAACACCATATATTTT | CASILCRGTAFLFSGNTIYF
14 | NA | TRBJ1-1 | TRBV7-9 | few | TGTGCCAGCAGCCCCATTAGGCGGCCGGCTGAAGCTTTCTTT | CASSPIRRPAEAFF
15 | NA | TRBJ1-6 | TRBV28 | NA | TGTGCCAGCAGTTTATTGAAGGAGTTCAAGTCACCCCTCCACTTT | CASSLLKEFKSPLHF
15 | NA | TRBJ2-6 | TRBV29-1 | NA | TGCAGCGTTGATCTCAAAGGGGTTGGGGCCAACGTCCTGACTTTC | CSVDLKGVGANVLTF
13 | NA | TRBJ2-7 | TRBV7-2 | NA | TGTGCCAGCAGCTTCCAGGGCACCTACGAGCAGTACTTC | CASSFQGTYEQYF
15 | TRBD1 | TRBJ1-1 | TRBV9 | NA | TGTGCCAGCAGCGTAGGGGACAGGGGGCCCGGTGAAGCTTTCTTT | CASSVGDRGPGEAFF
16 | NA | TRBJ2-2 | TRBV19 | NA | TGTGCCAGTAGTATAGGCCTGGACAGCCTTGGTGGGGAGCTGTTTTTT | CASSIGLDSLGGELFF
13 | NA | TRBJ2-3 | TRBV6-6 | NA | TGTGCCAGCAGTTACCAGGCAACAGATACGCAGTATTTT | CASSYQATDTQYF
12 | NA | TRBJ2-7 | TRBV2 | NA | TGTGCCAGCAACCCGGGGGGCCACGAGCAGTACTTC | CASNPGGHEQYF
16 | NA | TRBJ1-6 | TRBV6-5 | NA | TGTGCCAGCAGTTACTCCCCCGAACTGCATTATTCACCCCTCCACTTT | CASSYSPELHYSPLHF
17 | NA | TRBJ2-2 | TRBV9 | once | TGTGCCAGCAGCGCTCTGAGTGGAGCGACCAACACCGGGGAGCTGTTTTTT | CASSALSGATNTGELFF
17 | TRBD1 | TRBJ1-4 | TRBV4-2 | NA | TGTGCCAGCAGCGGCCGGGACAGGGGAGATTGGGGTGAAAAACTGTTTTTT | CASSGRDRGDWGEKLFF
15 | NA | TRBJ2-7 | TRBV4-2 | NA | TGTGCCAGCAGCCAAGGTATACTACTGATTCACGAGCAGTACTTC | CASSQGILLIHEQYF
16 | TRBD1 | TRBJ1-1 | TRBV28 | NA | TGTGCCAGCAGGGCTTCCGGGACAGGGAGTAACACTGAAGCTTTCTTT | CASRASGTGSNTEAFF
16 | NA | TRBJ1-1 | TRBV11-2 | NA | TGTGCCAGCAGCTTAGATCCCGGGACACCGAACACTGAAGCTTTCTTT | CASSLDPGTPNTEAFF